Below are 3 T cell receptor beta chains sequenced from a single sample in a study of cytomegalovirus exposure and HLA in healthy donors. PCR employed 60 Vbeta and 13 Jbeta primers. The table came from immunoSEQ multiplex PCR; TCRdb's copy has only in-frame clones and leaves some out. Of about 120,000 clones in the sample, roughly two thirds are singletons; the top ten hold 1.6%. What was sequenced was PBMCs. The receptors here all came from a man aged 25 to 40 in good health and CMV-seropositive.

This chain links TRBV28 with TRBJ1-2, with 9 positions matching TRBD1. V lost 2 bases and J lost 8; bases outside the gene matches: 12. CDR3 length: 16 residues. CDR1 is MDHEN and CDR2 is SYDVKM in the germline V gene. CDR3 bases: TGTGCCAGCAGTTTACCGGGACAGGGATATATGGGAGGCTACACCTTC. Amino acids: CASSLPGQGYMGGYTF.

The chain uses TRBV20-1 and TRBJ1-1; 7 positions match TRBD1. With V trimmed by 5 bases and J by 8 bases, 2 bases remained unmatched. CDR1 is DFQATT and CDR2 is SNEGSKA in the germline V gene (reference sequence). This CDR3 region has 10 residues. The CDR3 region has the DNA TGCAGTGCTGGGACAGCCGAAGCTTTCTTT. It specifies CSAGTAEAFF.

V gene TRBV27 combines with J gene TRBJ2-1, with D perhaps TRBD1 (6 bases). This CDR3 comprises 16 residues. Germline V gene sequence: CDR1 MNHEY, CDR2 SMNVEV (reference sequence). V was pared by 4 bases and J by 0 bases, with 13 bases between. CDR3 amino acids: CASSWSRGDSYNEQFF. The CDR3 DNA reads TGTGCCAGCAGTTGGAGCAGGGGAGACTCCTACAATGAGCAGTTCTTC.